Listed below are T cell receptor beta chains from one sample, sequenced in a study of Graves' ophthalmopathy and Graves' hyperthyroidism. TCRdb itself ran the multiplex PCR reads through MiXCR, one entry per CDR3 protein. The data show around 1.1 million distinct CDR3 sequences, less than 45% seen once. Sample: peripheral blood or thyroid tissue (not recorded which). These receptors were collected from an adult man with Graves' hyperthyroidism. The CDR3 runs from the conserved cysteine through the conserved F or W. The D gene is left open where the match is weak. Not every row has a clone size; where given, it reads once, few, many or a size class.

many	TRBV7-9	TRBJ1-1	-	CASSFDGLRGTEAFF	TGTGCCAGCAGCTTCGATGGCCTTAGAGGCACTGAAGCTTTCTTT
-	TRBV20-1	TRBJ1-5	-	CSARGGPHQPQHF	TGCAGTGCGAGGGGGGGCCCCCATCAGCCCCAGCATTTT
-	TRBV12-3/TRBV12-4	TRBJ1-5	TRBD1	CASRAWTGNGRPQHF	TGTGCCAGCAGGGCCTGGACAGGGAACGGGCGGCCCCAGCATTTT
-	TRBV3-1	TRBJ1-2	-	CASSQFPGSVSGYTF	TGTGCCAGCAGCCAATTCCCAGGGTCGGTGTCTGGCTACACCTTC
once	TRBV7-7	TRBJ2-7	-	CASSSTAGSYEQYF	TGTGCCAGCAGCTCAACAGCCGGGTCCTACGAGCAGTACTTC
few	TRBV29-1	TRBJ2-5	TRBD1	CSVEDRTGSETQYF	TGCAGCGTTGAAGATCGGACAGGGTCAGAGACCCAGTACTTC
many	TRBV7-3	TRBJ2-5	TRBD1	CASSYGDRGRQETQYF	TGTGCCAGCAGCTACGGGGACAGGGGGCGGCAAGAGACCCAGTACTTC
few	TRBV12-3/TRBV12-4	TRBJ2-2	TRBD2	CATASGGLPNTGELFF	TGTGCCACGGCGAGCGGGGGTTTACCCAACACCGGGGAGCTGTTTTTT
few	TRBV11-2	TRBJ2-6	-	CASSFPRGFRRANVLTF	TGTGCCAGCAGCTTTCCCCGAGGGTTCCGTCGGGCCAACGTCCTGACTTTC
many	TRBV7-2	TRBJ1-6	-	CASSLTLTGQSSYNSPLHF	TGTGCCAGCAGCTTAACCTTAACAGGGCAGAGCTCCTATAATTCACCCCTCCACTTT
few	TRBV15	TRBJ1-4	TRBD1	CATSSDRDRVREKLFF	TGTGCCACCAGCAGCGACCGGGACAGGGTGCGGGAAAAACTGTTTTTT
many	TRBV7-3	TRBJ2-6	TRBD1	CASSKDRGWSGANVLTF	TGTGCCAGCAGCAAAGACAGGGGGTGGTCTGGGGCCAACGTCCTGACTTTC
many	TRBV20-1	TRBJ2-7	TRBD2	CSAGGDYYEQYF	TGCAGTGCTGGGGGGGACTACTACGAGCAGTACTTC
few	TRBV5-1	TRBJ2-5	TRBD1	CASSSQGIQETQYF	TGCGCCAGCAGCTCACAGGGGATCCAAGAGACCCAGTACTTC
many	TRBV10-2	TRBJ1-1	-	CASSEDTTYTEAFF	TGCGCCAGCAGTGAGGACACTACCTACACTGAAGCTTTCTTT
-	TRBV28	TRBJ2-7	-	CASSSLTGTSYEQYF	TGTGCCAGCAGTTCACTTACCGGGACCTCCTACGAGCAGTACTTC
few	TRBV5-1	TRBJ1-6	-	CASSARDTINSPLHF	TGCGCCAGCAGCGCCCGGGACACGATTAATTCACCCCTCCACTTT
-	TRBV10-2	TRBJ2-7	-	CASSESPARPGKQYF	TGTGCCAGCAGTGAAAGTCCAGCGCGCCCCGGAAAGCAGTACTTC
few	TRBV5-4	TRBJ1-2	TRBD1	CASSRQGARSGYTF	TGTGCCAGCAGCAGACAGGGGGCGCGGTCTGGCTACACCTTC
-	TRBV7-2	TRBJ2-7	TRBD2	CASSVSGVGGLAGGHEQYF	TGTGCCAGCAGCGTGTCAGGGGTCGGGGGACTAGCGGGAGGCCACGAGCAGTACTTC
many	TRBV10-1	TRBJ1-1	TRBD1	CASSELAGTGPLEAFF	TGCGCCAGCAGTGAGCTCGCCGGGACAGGGCCCCTTGAAGCTTTCTTT
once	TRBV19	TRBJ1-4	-	CASSTRVATNEKLFF	TGTGCCAGTAGTACCCGGGTTGCAACTAATGAAAAACTGTTTTTT
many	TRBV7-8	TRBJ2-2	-	CASSLASRANTGELFF	TGTGCCAGCAGCTTAGCTTCCAGGGCGAACACCGGGGAGCTGTTTTTT
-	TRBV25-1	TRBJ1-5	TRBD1	CASSESGTVNQPQHF	TGTGCCAGCAGTGAGTCCGGGACAGTAAATCAGCCCCAGCATTTT
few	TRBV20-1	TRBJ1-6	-	CSALRTTGPGTLRHNSPLHF	TGCAGTGCGCTCCGGACGACGGGACCTGGGACCTTACGGCATAATTCACCCCTCCACTTT
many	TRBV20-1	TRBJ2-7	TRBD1	CSAKSATGDYEQYF	TGCAGTGCTAAGTCCGCAACAGGGGACTACGAGCAGTACTTC
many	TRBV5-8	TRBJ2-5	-	CASSVSPGGQYF	TGTGCCAGCAGCGTATCACCAGGTGGCCAGTACTTC
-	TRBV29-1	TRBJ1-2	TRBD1	CSVGIGTAYTF	TGCAGCGTTGGGATAGGGACAGCCTACACCTTC
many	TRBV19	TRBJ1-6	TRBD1	CASMEGGQVDSPLHF	TGTGCCAGTATGGAGGGGGGACAGGTGGATTCACCCCTCCACTTT
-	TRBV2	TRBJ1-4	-	CASLRAGTVF	TGTGCCAGCCTTAGAGCGGGAACGGTTTTT
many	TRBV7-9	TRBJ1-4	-	CASSLYSLEKLFF	TGTGCCAGCAGCTTATACAGCCTTGAAAAACTGTTTTTT
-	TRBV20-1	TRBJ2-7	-	CSAGGMGETYEQYF	TGCAGTGCTGGAGGGATGGGGGAGACCTACGAGCAGTACTTC
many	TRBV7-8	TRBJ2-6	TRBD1	CASSPKRGPHSGANVLTF	TGTGCCAGCAGCCCCAAGAGGGGGCCCCACTCTGGGGCCAACGTCCTGACTTTC
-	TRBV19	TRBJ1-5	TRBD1	CASSIDSRDRDGQPQHF	TGTGCCAGTAGTATCGACTCCCGGGACAGGGATGGTCAGCCCCAGCATTTT
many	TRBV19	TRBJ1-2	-	CASTRRDRNYGYTF	TGTGCCAGTACCCGCAGAGACCGAAACTATGGCTACACCTTC
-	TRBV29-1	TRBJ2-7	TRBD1	CSLGQGQAYEQYF	TGCAGCTTGGGACAGGGCCAAGCCTACGAGCAGTACTTC
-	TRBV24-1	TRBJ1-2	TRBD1	CATSEPGTDLYGYTF	TGTGCCACCAGTGAACCCGGGACAGACCTCTATGGCTACACCTTC
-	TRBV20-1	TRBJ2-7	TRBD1	CSARAPGTGVVEQYF	TGCAGTGCTAGAGCTCCCGGGACAGGGGTTGTCGAGCAGTACTTC
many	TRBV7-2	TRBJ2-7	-	CASSLESWGAYEQYF	TGTGCCAGCAGCTTAGAGAGCTGGGGCGCCTACGAGCAGTACTTC
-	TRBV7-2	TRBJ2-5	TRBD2	CASSSSGGTFQETQYF	TGTGCCAGCAGCTCCTCGGGGGGGACCTTTCAAGAGACCCAGTACTTC
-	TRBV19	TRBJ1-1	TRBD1	CASRGTGGGEAFF	TGTGCCAGTAGAGGGACAGGGGGCGGTGAAGCTTTCTTT
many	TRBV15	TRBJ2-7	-	CATSFRTGYEQYF	TGTGCCACCAGCTTTCGGACTGGCTACGAGCAGTACTTC
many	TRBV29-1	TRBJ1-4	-	CSVSERAVNEKLFF	TGCAGCGTGTCGGAAAGGGCAGTCAATGAAAAACTGTTTTTT
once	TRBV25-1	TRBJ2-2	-	CAGSVGTGELFF	TGTGCCGGCAGTGTCGGAACCGGGGAGCTGTTCTTT
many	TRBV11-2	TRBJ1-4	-	CASSFRERTNEKLFF	TGTGCCAGCAGCTTCCGCGAGCGAACTAATGAAAAACTGTTTTTT
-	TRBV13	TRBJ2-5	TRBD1	CASSFRGNRKETQYF	TGTGCCAGCAGCTTCAGGGGGAACCGGAAAGAGACCCAGTACTTC
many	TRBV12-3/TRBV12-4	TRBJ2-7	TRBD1	CASTTGTADEQYF	TGTGCCAGCACCACCGGGACAGCGGACGAGCAGTACTTC
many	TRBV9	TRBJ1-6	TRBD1	CASSVTGVRNSPLHF	TGTGCCAGCAGCGTCACAGGGGTTCGGAATTCACCCCTCCACTTT
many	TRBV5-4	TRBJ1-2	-	CASSLDRAIGYTF	TGTGCCAGCAGCTTGGACCGTGCCATTGGCTACACCTTC
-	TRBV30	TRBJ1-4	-	CAWRGTEKLFF	TGTGCCTGGAGGGGAACGGAAAAACTGTTTTTT
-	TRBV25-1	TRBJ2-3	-	CASSVGQAYTDTQYF	TGTGCCAGCAGTGTCGGCCAGGCCTACACAGATACGCAGTATTTT
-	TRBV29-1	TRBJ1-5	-	CSAPSVSGNQPQHF	TGCAGCGCCCCCAGTGTTAGCGGCAATCAGCCCCAGCATTTT
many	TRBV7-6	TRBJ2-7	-	CASSPLGRKTYEQYF	TGTGCCAGCAGCCCGCTGGGACGGAAAACCTACGAGCAGTACTTC
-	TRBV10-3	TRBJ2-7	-	CAIRADSKAGQYF	TGTGCCATCAGGGCGGACTCGAAAGCTGGGCAGTACTTC
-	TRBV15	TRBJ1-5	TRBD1	CATSREAGTGGDQPQHF	TGTGCCACCAGCAGAGAAGCTGGGACAGGGGGCGATCAGCCCCAGCATTTT